These T cell receptor beta chains were read from a single sample in a study of identical twins. TCRdb reanalysed the 5' RACE reads using MiXCR and keeps one entry per CDR3 protein. The repertoire holds fewer than 500,000 distinct CDR3 sequences, 20% to 25% seen once, with about 2.7% in the top ten. The same sample was also studied in work on T cells expressing NK-cell markers.

Sample: CD4+ T cells sorted from blood. These receptors were taken from a woman younger than 35 in good health. Both conserved end residues are part of each CDR3. Fields, in order: J gene, clone size, V gene, D gene, CDR3 protein, CDR3 DNA. A D gene is named only where the DNA matches it firmly. Size is omitted from some rows. Given values are once, few, many or a class for expanded clones.

TRBJ2-7	.	TRBV10-3	.	CAIRGTYEQYF	TGTGCCATCCGGGGCACCTACGAGCAGTACTTC
TRBJ2-1	.	TRBV7-9	.	CASSLQGGVYEQFF	TGTGCCAGCAGCCTACAGGGGGGGGTATATGAGCAGTTCTTC
TRBJ2-1	few	TRBV20-1	.	CSAISSREYFYNEQFF	TGCAGTGCCATCTCTTCCAGGGAATACTTTTACAATGAGCAGTTCTTC
TRBJ1-2	.	TRBV19	.	CASTSEGWGDYGYTF	TGTGCCAGTACCTCGGAGGGCTGGGGTGACTATGGCTACACCTTC
TRBJ1-1	few	TRBV6-2/TRBV6-3	.	CASSHGGTTEAFF	TGTGCCAGCAGTCATGGGGGGACCACTGAAGCTTTCTTT
TRBJ2-7	.	TRBV5-1	.	CASSWGPQGLSYEQYF	TGCGCCAGCAGCTGGGGCCCCCAAGGGCTCTCCTACGAGCAGTACTTC
TRBJ1-3	.	TRBV5-1	.	CASSFQPGNTIYF	TGCGCCAGCAGCTTCCAGCCCGGAAACACCATATATTTT
TRBJ1-1	.	TRBV5-6	TRBD1	CASSINRGRGAFF	TGTGCCAGCAGCATAAACAGGGGGCGGGGAGCTTTCTTT
TRBJ1-1	few	TRBV12-3/TRBV12-4	.	CASRLSDRNTEAFF	TGTGCCAGCCGTTTATCGGACAGGAACACTGAAGCTTTCTTT
TRBJ2-7	.	TRBV20-1	TRBD2	CSARDPSGGAYEQYF	TGCAGTGCTAGAGATCCCAGCGGGGGGGCCTACGAGCAGTACTTC
TRBJ2-3	few	TRBV20-1	.	CSASRAFPDTQYF	TGCAGTGCTAGTAGGGCTTTTCCAGATACGCAGTATTTT
TRBJ1-4	.	TRBV10-2	.	CASSGGIGEKLFF	TGCGCCAGCAGTGGAGGCATCGGAGAAAAACTGTTTTTT
TRBJ2-6	.	TRBV11-2	.	CASSLGTTGANVLTF	TGTGCCAGCAGCTTAGGGACAACTGGGGCCAACGTCCTGACTTTC
TRBJ2-5	.	TRBV3-1	.	CASSQRGGPFQETQYF	TGTGCCAGCAGCCAAAGAGGGGGGCCCTTCCAAGAGACCCAGTACTTC
TRBJ2-5	few	TRBV10-2	.	CASRRDGVSETQYF	TGCGCCAGCAGAAGGGACGGTGTAAGTGAGACCCAGTACTTC
TRBJ2-1	many	TRBV10-3	TRBD1	CALGTGNEQFF	TGTGCCCTAGGGACAGGCAATGAGCAGTTCTTC
TRBJ2-2	.	TRBV20-1	.	CSAILGLGTGELFF	TGCAGTGCTATTCTAGGGCTAGGCACCGGGGAGCTGTTTTTT